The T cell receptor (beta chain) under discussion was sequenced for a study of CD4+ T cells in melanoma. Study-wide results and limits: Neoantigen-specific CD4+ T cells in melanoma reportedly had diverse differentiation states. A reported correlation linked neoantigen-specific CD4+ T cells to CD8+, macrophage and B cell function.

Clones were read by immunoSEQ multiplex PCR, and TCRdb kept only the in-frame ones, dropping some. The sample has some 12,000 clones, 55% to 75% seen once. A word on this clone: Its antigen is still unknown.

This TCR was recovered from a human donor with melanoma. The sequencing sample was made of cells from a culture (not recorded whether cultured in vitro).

The CDR3 region is CASSLEGPAYNEQFF. CDR3 DNA sequence: TGCGCCAGCAGCTTGGAGGGACCCGCCTACAATGAGCAGTTCTTC. V and J are TRBV5-1 and TRBJ2-1; tentatively, D is TRBD1 or TRBD2 (5 bases each). Germline V gene lookup returns CDR1 SGHRS and CDR2 YFSETQ. The V gene lost 0 bases and the J gene lost 2 bases, with 9 bases spanning the gap. The CDR3 has 15 amino acids.